These T cell receptor beta chains were read from a single sample in a study of OX40 agonist ivuxolimab in advanced cancers. Assay: immunoSEQ multiplex PCR; the TCRdb copy retains only in-frame clones and omits some. The table lists tens of thousands of clones, around 85% of them singletons, with about 26% in the top ten. The material was CD4+ or CD8+ T cells sorted from blood, obtained in a trial of the OX40 agonist ivuxolimab. Receptors were obtained from an adult with an advanced solid tumor such as melanoma, head and neck, liver or kidney cancer. The conserved cysteine and the conserved F or W are not part of the CDR3 here.

length,V,J,CDR3
9,TRBV9,TRBJ1-1,ASSPGVGAF
13,TRBV19,TRBJ2-7,ASSMGTFGPYEQY
14,TRBV5-1,TRBJ2-7,ASSLGNRGEGYEQY
14,TRBV6-1,TRBJ2-7,ASSELTTGYHYEQY
13,TRBV18,TRBJ2-1,ANSFATVTYNEQF
11,TRBV2,TRBJ2-5,ASSPVYQETQY
11,TRBV19,TRBJ2-1,ASSVGGYNEQF
13,TRBV7-6,TRBJ2-4,ASSLGGGTGDIQY
11,TRBV6-5,TRBJ1-2,ASSYDNLYGYT
12,TRBV29-1,TRBJ2-1,SVPLAGGVNEQF
12,TRBV28,TRBJ2-5,ASSPRDGQETQY
11,TRBV9,TRBJ1-1,ASAGTGGSEAF
13,TRBV9,TRBJ2-7,ASSVDAGGTYEQY
14,TRBV7-9,TRBJ2-7,ASSSDGTGKGYEQY
14,TRBV7-8,TRBJ2-5,ASSLYGRASGETQY
14,TRBV9,TRBJ2-1,ASSPRLAGDKNEQF
15,TRBV7-9,TRBJ1-4,ASSLGEGAATNEKLF
12,TRBV19,TRBJ1-2,ASTPVSSNYGYT
14,TRBV6-4,TRBJ2-1,ASSDATSGSIDEQF
13,TRBV4-1,TRBJ2-7,ASSQETGVLDEQY
13,TRBV7-9,TRBJ1-2,ASSLGSGFGYGYT
11,TRBV4-1,TRBJ1-1,ASSQGSDKEAF
11,TRBV30,TRBJ1-4,AWSVGLGEKLF
11,TRBV19,TRBJ2-1,ASNFGGRSEQF
11,TRBV6-5,TRBJ2-7,ASSPRVSYEQY
13,TRBV7-2,TRBJ2-7,ASSLGFMRGYEQY
15,TRBV4-2,TRBJ2-3,ASSLTLAGGPFDTQY
13,TRBV5-1,TRBJ1-4,ASSLGDIGNEKLF
13,TRBV13,TRBJ2-5,ASSLGPSGEETQY
16,TRBV6-4,TRBJ1-1,ASSHPHEVWTVGTEAF
10,TRBV7-8,TRBJ2-1,ASSFLGAEQF
13,TRBV6-1,TRBJ2-6,ASSEEASGANVLT
14,TRBV13,TRBJ2-3,ASISKGASATDTQY
13,TRBV9,TRBJ1-3,ASSVGSTSGNTIY
10,TRBV19,TRBJ2-7,ASSRDSYEQY
11,TRBV18,TRBJ2-7,ASSPGDPYEQY
13,TRBV18,TRBJ2-1,ASSQQGAGYNEQF
15,TRBV7-6,TRBJ2-1,ASSLGQRRTVYNEQF
8,TRBV6-6,TRBJ1-2,ASSYGGYT
13,TRBV29-1,TRBJ2-1,SVEGVPADNNEQF
12,TRBV9,TRBJ1-2,ASSETTGNYGYT
13,TRBV10-3,TRBJ1-4,AISDPTGGDEKLF
12,TRBV6-5,TRBJ2-7,ASPTSGGDYEQY
11,TRBV5-6,TRBJ2-3,ASSLTGPDTQY
12,TRBV11-2,TRBJ2-2,ASSLGTDAGELF
12,TRBV28,TRBJ2-3,ASSLNLPGDTQY
11,TRBV19,TRBJ2-1,ASSTGIYNEQF
8,TRBV6-1,TRBJ2-7,ASSEPEQY